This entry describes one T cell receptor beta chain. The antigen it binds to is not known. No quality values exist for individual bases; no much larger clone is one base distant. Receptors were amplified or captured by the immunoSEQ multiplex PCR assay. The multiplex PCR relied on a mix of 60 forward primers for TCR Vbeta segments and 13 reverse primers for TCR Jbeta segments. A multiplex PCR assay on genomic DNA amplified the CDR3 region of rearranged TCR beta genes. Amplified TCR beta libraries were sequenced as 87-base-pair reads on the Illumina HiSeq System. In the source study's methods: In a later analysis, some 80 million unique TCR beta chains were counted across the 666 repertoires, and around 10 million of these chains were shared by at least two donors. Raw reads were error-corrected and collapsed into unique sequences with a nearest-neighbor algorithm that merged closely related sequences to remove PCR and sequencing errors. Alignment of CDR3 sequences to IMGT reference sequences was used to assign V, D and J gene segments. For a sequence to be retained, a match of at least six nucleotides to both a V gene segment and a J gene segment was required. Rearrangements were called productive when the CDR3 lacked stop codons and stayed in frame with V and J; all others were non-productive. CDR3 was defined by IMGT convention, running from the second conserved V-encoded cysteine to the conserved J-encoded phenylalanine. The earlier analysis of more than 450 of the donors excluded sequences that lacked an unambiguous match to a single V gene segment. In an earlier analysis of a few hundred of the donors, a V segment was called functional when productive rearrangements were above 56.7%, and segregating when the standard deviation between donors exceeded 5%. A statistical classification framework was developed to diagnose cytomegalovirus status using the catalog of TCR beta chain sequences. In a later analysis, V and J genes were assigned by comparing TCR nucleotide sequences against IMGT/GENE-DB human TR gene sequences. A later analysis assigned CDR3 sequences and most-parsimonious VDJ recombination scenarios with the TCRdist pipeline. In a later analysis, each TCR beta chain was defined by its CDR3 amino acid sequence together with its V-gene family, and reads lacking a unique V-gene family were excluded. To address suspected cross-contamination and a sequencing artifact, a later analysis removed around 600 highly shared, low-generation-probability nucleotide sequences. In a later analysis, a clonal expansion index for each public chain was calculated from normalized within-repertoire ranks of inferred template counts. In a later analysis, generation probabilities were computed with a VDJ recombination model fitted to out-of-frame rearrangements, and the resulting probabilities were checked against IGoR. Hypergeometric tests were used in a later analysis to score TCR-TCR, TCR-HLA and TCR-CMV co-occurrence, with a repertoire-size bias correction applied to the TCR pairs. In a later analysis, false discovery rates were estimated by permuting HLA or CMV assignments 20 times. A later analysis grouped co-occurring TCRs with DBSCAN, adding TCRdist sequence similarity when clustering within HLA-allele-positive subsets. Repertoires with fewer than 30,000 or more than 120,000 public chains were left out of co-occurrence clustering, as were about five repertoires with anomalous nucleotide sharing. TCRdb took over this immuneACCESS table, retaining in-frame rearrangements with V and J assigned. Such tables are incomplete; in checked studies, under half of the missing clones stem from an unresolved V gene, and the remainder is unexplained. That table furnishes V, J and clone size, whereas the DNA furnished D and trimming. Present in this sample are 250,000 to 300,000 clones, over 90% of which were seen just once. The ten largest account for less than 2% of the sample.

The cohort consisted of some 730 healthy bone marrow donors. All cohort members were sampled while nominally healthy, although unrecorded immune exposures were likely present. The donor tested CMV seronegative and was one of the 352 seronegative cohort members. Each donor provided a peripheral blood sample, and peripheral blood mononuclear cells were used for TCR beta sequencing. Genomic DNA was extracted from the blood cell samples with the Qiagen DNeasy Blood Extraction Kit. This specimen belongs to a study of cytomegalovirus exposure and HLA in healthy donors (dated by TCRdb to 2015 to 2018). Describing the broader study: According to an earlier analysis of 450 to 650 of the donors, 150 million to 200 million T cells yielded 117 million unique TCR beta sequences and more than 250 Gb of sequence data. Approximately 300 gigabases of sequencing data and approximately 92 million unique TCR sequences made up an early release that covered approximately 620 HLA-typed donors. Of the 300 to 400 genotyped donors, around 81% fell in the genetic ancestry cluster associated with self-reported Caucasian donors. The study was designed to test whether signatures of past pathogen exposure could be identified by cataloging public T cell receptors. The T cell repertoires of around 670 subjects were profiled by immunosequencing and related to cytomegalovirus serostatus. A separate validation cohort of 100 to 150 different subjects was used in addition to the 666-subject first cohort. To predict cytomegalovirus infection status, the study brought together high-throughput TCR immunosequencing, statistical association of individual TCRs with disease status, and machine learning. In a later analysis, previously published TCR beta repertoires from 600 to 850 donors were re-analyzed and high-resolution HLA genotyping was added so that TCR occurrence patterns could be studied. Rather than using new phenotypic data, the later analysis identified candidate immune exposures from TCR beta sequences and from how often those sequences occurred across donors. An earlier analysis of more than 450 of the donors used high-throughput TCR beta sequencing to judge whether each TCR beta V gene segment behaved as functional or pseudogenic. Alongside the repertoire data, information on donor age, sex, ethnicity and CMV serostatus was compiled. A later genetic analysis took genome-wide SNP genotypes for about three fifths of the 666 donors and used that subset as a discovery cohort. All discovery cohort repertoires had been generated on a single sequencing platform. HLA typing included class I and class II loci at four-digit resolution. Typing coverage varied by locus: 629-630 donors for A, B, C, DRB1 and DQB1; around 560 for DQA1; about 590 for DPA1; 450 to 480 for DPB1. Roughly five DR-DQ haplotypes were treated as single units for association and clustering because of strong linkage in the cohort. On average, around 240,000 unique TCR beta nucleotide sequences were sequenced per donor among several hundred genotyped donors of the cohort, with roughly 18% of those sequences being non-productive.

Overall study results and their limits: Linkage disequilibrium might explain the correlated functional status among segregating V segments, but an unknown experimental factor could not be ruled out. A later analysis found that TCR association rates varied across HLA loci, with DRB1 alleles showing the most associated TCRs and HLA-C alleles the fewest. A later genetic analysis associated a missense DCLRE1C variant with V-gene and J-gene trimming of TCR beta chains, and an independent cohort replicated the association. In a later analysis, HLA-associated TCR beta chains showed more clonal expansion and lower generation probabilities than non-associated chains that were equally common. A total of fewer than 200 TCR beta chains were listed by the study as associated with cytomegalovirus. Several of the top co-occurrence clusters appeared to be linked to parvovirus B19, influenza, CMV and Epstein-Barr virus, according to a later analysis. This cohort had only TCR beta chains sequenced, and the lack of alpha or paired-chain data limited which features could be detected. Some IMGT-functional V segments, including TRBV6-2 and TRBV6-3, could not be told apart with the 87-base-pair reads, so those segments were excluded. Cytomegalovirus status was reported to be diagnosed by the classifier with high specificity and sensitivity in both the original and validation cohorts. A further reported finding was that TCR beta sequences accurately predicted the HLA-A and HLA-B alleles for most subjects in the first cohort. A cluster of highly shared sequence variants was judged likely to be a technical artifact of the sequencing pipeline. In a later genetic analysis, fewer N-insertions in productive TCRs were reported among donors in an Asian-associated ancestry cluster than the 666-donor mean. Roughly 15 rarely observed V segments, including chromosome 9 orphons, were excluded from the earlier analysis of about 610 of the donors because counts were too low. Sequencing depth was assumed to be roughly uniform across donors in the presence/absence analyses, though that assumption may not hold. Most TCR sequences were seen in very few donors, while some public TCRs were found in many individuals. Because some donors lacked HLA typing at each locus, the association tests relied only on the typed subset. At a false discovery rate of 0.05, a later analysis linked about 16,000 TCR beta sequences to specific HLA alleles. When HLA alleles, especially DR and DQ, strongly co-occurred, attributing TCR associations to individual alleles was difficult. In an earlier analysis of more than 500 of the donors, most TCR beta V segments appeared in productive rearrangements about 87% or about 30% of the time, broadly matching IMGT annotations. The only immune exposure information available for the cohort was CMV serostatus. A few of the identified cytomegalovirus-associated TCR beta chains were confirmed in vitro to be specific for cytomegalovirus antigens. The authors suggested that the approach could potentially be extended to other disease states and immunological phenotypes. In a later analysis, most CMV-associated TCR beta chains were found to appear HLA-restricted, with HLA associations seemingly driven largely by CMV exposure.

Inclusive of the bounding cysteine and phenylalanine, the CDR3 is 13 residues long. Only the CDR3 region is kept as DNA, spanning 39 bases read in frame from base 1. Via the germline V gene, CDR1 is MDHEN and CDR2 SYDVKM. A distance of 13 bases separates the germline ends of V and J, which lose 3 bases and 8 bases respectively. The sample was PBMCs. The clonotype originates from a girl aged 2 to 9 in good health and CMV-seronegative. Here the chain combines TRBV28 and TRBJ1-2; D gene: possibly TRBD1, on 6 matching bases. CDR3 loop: CASSLGQRKGYTF. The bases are TGTGCCAGCAGTTTGGGACAAAGGAAGGGCTACACCTTC.